The rows below give T cell receptor beta chains drawn from one sample of a study of T cells in Graves' hyperthyroidism and ophthalmopathy. Each CDR3 protein is one row after TCRdb ran MiXCR on the multiplex PCR reads. The data show about 640,000 distinct CDR3 sequences, over 40% seen once. The sample consisted of peripheral blood or thyroid tissue (not recorded which). Receptors were obtained from an adult man with Graves' disease, either hyperthyroidism or ophthalmopathy (not recorded which). Each CDR3 is given with its conserved first and last residue. The D gene is left open where the match is weak. Rows may omit the clone size; those that give it use once, few, many or a size class.

cdr3_length	d_call	v_call	clone_size	j_call	cdr3_nt	cdr3_aa
15	.	TRBV6-1	.	TRBJ1-5	TGTGCCAGCAGTGGATACCTCCAGGGTAATCAGCCCCAGCATTTT	CASSGYLQGNQPQHF
13	TRBD2	TRBV12-3/TRBV12-4	few	TRBJ2-7	TGTGCCAGCAGTGAAGCGGGAACCTACGAGCAGTACTTC	CASSEAGTYEQYF
14	TRBD2	TRBV6-5	few	TRBJ2-7	TGTGCCAGCAGTTACGGACTAGCTGCGGACGAGCAGTACTTC	CASSYGLAADEQYF
15	TRBD2	TRBV20-1	.	TRBJ2-7	TGCAGTGCTAGCCAGAGACTAGCGGGAGCGGACGAGCAGTACTTC	CSASQRLAGADEQYF
12	.	TRBV7-9	.	TRBJ2-5	TGTGCCAGCAGCCCAGGGGCGGGGACCCAGTACTTC	CASSPGAGTQYF
13	.	TRBV19	.	TRBJ2-2	TGTGCCAGTACCGCCCAGGGTGGCGGGGAGCTGTTTTTT	CASTAQGGGELFF
17	TRBD1	TRBV9	once	TRBJ1-2	TGTGCCAGCAGCCACCGACCCGGACAGGGGACTTACTATGGCTACACCTTC	CASSHRPGQGTYYGYTF
13	TRBD1	TRBV9	.	TRBJ1-4	TGTGCCAGCGCGACAGGGCCTAATGAAAAACTGTTTTTT	CASATGPNEKLFF
14	TRBD1	TRBV7-2	.	TRBJ2-7	TGTGCCAGCAGCTTAGGGGGACAGGACTACGAGCAGTACTTC	CASSLGGQDYEQYF
18	TRBD2	TRBV20-1	.	TRBJ2-5	TGCAGTGCTAGAGTTTCTGGTCCAGCGGGGGGGCCGCAGGAGACCCAGTACTTC	CSARVSGPAGGPQETQYF
16	.	TRBV11-2	.	TRBJ1-2	TGTGCCAGCAGCGACGGGGGGGGGCTAACTAACTATGGCTACACCTTC	CASSDGGGLTNYGYTF